Sequencing of this T cell receptor beta chain was carried out in a study of blood T cell repertoires in COVID-19. The wider study: The cDNA or gDNA used as material had been derived from T cells, B-cell-depleted T cells, or PBMCs.

Germline loops: CDR1 SGDLS, CDR2 YYNGEE. Deletions cut 4 bases from V and 2 bases from J, with 16 bases between. This CDR3 contains 16 residues. Sequenced by immunoSEQ multiplex PCR; TCRdb stores in-frame clones only, minus some. The sample has approximately 200,000 clones; around 90% are singletons. The chain recombines TRBV9 with TRBJ2-1; TRBD1 might be the D (8 bases). The material sequenced was PBMCs or T cells enriched from blood (not recorded which). This sequence originates from a woman under 40 who had recovered from COVID-19. CDR3 in DNA: TGTGCCAGCAGCACAGGGGGGGAAACCCCCTACAATGAGCAGTTCTTC. This sequence encodes CASSTGGETPYNEQFF. Variable domain in full (rest from reference TRBV9 and TRBJ2-1): DSGVTQTPKHLITATGQRVTLRCSPRSGDLSVYWYQQSLDQGLQFLIQYYNGEERAKGNILERFSAQQFPDLHSELNLSSLELGDSALYFCASSTGGETPYNEQFFGPGTRLTVL.